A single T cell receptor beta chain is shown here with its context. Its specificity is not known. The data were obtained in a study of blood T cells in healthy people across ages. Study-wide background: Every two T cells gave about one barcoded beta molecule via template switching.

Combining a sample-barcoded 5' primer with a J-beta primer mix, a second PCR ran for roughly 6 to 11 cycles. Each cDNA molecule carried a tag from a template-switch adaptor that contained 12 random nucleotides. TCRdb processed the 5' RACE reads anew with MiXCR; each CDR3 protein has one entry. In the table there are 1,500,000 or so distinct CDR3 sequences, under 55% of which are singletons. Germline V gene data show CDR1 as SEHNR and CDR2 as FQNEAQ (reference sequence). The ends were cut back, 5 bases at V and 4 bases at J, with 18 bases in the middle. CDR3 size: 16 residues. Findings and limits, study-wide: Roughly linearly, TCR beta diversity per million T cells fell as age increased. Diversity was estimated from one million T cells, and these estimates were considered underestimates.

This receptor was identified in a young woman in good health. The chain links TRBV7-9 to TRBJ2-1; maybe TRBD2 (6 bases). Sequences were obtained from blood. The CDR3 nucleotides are TGTGCCAGCAGCCGAACTCCGGAGGGCCAGTACAATGAGCAGTTCTTC. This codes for CASSRTPEGQYNEQFF. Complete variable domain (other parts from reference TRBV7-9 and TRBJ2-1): DTGVSQNPRHKITKRGQNVTFRCDPISEHNRLYWYRQTLGQGPEFLTYFQNEAQLEKSRLLSDRFSAERPKGSFSTLEIQRTEQGDSAMYLCASSRTPEGQYNEQFFGPGTRLTVL.